The 5 T cell receptor beta chains below all came from one sample that was sequenced in a study of control samples from healthy donors and cancer patients. Sequencing used immunoSEQ multiplex PCR; TCRdb keeps in-frame clones, though not all of them. The sample lists 160,000 or so clones, 93% occurring once. The sequencing input was blood. The receptor source for this set is a man in his fifties or sixties in good health.

This sequence joins TRBV14 and TRBJ2-2; 11 nucleotides match TRBD2. The V segment lost 3 bases and the J segment 6 bases; nucleotides outside the gene matches: 6. In germline, CDR1 is SGHDN, CDR2 FVKESK. The CDR3 contains 16 residues. The CDR3 sequence is CASSQQLAGAAGELFF. The CDR3 DNA reads as TGTGCCAGCAGCCAGCAACTAGCGGGAGCGGCCGGGGAGCTGTTTTTT. Full variable domain (missing parts from reference TRBV14 and TRBJ2-2): EAGVTQFPSHSVIEKGQTVTLRCDPISGHDNLYWYRRVMGKEIKFLLHFVKESKQDESGMPNNRFLAERTGGTYSTLKVQPAELEDSGVYFCASSQQLAGAAGELFFGEGSRLTVL.

The V gene is TRBV29-1, the J gene TRBJ2-3; a possible D gene is TRBD1 (6 bases). CDR1 is SQVTM, CDR2 ANQGSEA, per germline. The CDR3 is 16 amino acids. Trimming left V 1 base short and J 3 bases short, with 17 bases between. CDR3 loop: CSVEGLLGGSTDTQYF. In nucleotides, the CDR3 is TGCAGCGTTGAAGGATTGTTAGGGGGTAGTACAGATACGCAGTATTTT.

The chain uses TRBV29-1 and TRBJ1-1; 9 positions agree with TRBD1. With V trimmed by 6 bases and J by 7 bases, 9 bases remained unmatched. CDR1 is SQVTM, CDR2 ANQGSEA, per germline. CDR3 length: 13 residues. This CDR3 reads CSVSQGALFEAFF. CDR3 nucleotide sequence: TGCAGCGTCTCACAGGGGGCCCTTTTTGAAGCTTTCTTT.

This sequence joins TRBV7-8 and TRBJ2-7, with 11 bases lining up with TRBD2. This CDR3 is 13 amino acids long. Germline V CDR1 and CDR2: SGHVS, FQNEAQ. The ends lost 0 bases at V and 11 bases at J; junction bases unmatched: 3. CDR3: CASSLASGRAKYF. DNA for the CDR3: TGTGCCAGCAGCTTAGCTAGCGGGAGGGCCAAGTACTTC.

The V gene is TRBV12-5, the J gene TRBJ2-3, with 9 nucleotides matching TRBD2. J lost 6 bases, V lost 1 base, and 11 bases had no gene match. CDR1 is LGHNT and CDR2 is FRNRAP in the germline V gene. The CDR3 contains 17 residues. The CDR3 spells CASGLDLRTSAGDTQYF. The DNA of the CDR3 is TGTGCTAGTGGTTTGGATTTGCGGACTAGCGCAGGGGATACGCAGTATTTT.